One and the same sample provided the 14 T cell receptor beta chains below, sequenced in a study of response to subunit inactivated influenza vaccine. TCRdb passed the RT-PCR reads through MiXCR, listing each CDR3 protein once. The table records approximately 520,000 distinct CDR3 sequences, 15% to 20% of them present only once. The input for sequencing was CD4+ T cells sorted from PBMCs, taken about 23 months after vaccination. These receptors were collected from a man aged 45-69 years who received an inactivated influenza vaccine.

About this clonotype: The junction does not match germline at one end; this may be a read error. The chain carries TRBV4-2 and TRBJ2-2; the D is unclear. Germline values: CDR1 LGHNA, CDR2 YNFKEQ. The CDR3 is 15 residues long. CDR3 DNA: TGTGTCAGCAGCCAAGATGCCCTATGGAGAGGCGAGCTGTTTTTT. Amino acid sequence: CVSSQDALWRGELFF.

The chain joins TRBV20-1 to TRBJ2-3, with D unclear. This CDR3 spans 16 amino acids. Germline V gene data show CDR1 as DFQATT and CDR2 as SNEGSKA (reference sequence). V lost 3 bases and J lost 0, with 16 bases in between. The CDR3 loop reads CSASGLRHHSTDTQYF. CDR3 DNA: TGCAGTGCTAGTGGTTTGAGACACCATAGCACAGATACGCAGTATTTT.

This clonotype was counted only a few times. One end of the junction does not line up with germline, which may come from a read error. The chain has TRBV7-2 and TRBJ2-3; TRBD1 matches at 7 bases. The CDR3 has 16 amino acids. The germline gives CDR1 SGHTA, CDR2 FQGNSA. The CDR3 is CASSLRWDSPTGTQYF. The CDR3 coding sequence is TGTGCCAGCAGCTTAAGGTGGGACAGCCCGACAGGTACGCAGTATTTT. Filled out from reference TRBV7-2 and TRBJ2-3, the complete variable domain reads GAGVSQSPSNKVTEKGKDVELRCDPISGHTALYWYRQSLGQGLEFLIYFQGNSAPDKSGLPSDRFSAERTGGSVSTLTIQRTQQEDSAVYLCASSLRWDSPTGTQYFGPGTRLTVL.

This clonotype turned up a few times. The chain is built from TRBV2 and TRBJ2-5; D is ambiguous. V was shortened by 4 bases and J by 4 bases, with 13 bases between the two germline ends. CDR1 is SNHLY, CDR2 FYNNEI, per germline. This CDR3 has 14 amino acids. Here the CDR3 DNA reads TGTGCCAGCAGTGTTTGGGGTGGTAGAGAGACCCAGTACTTC. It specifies CASSVWGGRETQYF.

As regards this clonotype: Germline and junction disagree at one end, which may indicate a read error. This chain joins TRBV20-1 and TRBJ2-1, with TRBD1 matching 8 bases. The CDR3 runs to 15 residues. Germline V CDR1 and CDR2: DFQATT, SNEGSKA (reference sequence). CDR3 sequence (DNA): TGCAGTGCAAGACAGGGGATGGGTCTAGGGAATGGGCAGTTCTTC. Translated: CSARQGMGLGNGQFF.

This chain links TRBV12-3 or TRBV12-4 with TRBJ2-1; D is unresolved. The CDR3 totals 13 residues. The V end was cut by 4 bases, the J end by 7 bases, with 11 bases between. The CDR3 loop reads CASSSPGRNEQFF. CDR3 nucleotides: TGTGCCAGCAGTTCCCCGGGCCGGAATGAGCAGTTCTTC.

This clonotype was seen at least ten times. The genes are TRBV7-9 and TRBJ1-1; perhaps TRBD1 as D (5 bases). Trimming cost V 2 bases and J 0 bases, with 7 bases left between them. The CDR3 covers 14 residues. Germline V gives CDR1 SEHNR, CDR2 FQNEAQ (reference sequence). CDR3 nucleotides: TGTGCCAGCAGCTTAAGGGGACTGAACACTGAAGCTTTCTTT. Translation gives CASSLRGLNTEAFF.

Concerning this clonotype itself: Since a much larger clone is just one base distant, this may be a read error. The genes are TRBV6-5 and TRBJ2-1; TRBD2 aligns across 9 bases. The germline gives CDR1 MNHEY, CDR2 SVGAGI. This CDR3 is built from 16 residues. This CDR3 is CVSSYYAGGSYNEQFF. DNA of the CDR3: TGTGTCAGCAGTTACTATGCGGGAGGGTCCTACAATGAGCAGTTCTTC.

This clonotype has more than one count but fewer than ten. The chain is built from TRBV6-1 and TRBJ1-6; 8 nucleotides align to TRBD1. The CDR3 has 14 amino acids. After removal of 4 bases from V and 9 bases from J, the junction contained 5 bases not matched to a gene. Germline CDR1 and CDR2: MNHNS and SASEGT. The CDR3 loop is CASSGQGTISPLHF. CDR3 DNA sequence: TGTGCCAGCAGTGGACAGGGGACGATTTCACCCCTCCACTTT.

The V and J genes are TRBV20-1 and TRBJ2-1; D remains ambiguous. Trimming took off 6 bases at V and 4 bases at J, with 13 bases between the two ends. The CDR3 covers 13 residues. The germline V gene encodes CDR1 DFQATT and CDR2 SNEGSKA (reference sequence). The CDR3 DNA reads TGCAGTGCCACCTATAACATGTACAATGAGCAGTTCTTC. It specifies CSATYNMYNEQFF.

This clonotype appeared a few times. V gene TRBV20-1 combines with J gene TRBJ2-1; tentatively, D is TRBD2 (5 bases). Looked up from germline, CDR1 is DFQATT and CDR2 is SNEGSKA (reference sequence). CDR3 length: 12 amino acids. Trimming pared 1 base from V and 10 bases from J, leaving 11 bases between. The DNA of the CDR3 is TGCAGTGCTAGAGGGAGGCATCTAGAGCAGTTCTTC. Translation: CSARGRHLEQFF.

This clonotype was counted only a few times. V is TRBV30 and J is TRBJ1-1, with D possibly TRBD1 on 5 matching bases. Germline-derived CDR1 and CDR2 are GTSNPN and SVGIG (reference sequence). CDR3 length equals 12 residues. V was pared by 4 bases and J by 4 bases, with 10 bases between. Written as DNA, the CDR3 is TGTGCCTGGACGGGACTCCTCACTGAAGCTTTCTTT. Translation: CAWTGLLTEAFF.

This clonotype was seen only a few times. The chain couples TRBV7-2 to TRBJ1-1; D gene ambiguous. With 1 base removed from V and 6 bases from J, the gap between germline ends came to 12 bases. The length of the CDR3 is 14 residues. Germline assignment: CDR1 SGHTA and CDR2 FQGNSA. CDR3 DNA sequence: TGTGCCAGCAGCTTAGGTGGCATGCAGGCTGAAGCTTTCTTT. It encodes CASSLGGMQAEAFF.

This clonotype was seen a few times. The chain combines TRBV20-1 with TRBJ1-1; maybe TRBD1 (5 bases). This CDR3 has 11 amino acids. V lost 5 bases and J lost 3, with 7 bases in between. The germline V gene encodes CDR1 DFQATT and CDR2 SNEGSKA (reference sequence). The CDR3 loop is CSAARDTEAFF. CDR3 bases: TGCAGTGCTGCCAGGGACACTGAAGCTTTCTTT.